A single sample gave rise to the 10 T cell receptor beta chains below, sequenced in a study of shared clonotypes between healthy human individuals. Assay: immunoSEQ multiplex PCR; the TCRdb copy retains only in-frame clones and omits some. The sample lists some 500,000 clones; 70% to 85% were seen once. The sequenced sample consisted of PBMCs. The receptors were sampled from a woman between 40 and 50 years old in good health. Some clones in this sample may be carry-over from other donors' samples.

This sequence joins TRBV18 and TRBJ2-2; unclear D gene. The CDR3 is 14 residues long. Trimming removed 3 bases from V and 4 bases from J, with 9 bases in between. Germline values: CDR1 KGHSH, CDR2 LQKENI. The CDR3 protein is CASSPGRSTGELFF. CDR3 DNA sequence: TGTGCCAGCTCACCCGGGCGGTCCACCGGGGAGCTGTTTTTT. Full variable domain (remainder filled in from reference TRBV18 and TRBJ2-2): NAGVMQNPRHLVRRRGQEARLRCSPMKGHSHVYWYRQLPEEGLKFMVYLQKENIIDESGMPKERFSAEFPKEGPSILRIQQVVRGDSAAYFCASSPGRSTGELFFGEGSRLTVL.

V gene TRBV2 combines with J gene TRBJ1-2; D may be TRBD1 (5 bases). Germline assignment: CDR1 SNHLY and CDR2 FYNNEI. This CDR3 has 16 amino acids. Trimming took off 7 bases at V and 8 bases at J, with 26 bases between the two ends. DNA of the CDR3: TGTGCCAGCAACACCCCCAAAACCGGGACGTTAGGCGGCTACACCTTC. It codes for CASNTPKTGTLGGYTF. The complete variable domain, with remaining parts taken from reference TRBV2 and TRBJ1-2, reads EPEVTQTPSHQVTQMGQEVILRCVPISNHLYFYWYRQILGQKVEFLVSFYNNEISEKSEIFDDQFSVERPDGSNFTLKIRSTKLEDSAMYFCASNTPKTGTLGGYTFGSGTRLTVV.

The CDR3 here is CASTRSGGGNEQFF. CDR3 nucleotide sequence: TGTGCCAGCACCCGTTCGGGGGGCGGCAATGAGCAGTTCTTC. J is TRBJ2-1 and V is TRBV25-1; a weak D match, TRBD2 (7 bases). Germline CDR1 MGHDK, CDR2 SYGVNS. The CDR3 consists of 14 residues. V shed 7 bases and J shed 6 bases, with 16 bases lying between them.

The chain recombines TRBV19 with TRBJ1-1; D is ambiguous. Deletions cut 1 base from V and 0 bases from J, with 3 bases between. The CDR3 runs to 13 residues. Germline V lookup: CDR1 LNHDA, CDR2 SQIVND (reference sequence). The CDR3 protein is CASSIAVNTEAFF. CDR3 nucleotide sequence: TGTGCCAGTAGTATAGCCGTGAACACTGAAGCTTTCTTT. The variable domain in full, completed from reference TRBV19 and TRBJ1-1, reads DGGITQSPKYLFRKEGQNVTLSCEQNLNHDAMYWYRQDPGQGLRLIYYSQIVNDFQKGDIAEGYSVSREKKESFPLTVTSAQKNPTAFYLCASSIAVNTEAFFGQGTRLTVV.

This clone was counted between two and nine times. In DNA form, the CDR3 reads TGTGCCAGCAGCTTGGGGGACAGGGGCACTGAAGCTTTCTTT. Translation: CASSLGDRGTEAFF. The rearrangement uses TRBV5-4 and TRBJ1-1, with 10 bases aligning to TRBD1. Germline trimming cut 0 bases from V and 4 bases from J; bases unmatched to any gene: 0. The germline V gene encodes CDR1 SGHNT and CDR2 YYREEE (reference sequence). The CDR3 consists of 14 residues.

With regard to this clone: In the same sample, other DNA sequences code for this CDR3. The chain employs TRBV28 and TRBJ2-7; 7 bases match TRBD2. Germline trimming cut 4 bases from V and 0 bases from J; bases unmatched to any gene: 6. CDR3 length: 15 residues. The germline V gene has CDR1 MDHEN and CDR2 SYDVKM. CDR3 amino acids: CASSSPGGSSYEQYF. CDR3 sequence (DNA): TGTGCCAGCAGTTCCCCGGGAGGTAGCTCCTACGAGCAGTACTTC.

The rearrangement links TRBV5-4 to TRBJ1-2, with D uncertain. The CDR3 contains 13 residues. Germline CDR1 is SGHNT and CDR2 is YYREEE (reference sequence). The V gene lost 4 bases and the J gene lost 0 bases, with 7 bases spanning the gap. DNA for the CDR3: TGTGCCAGCAGCCTTGAGGCTAACTATGGCTACACCTTC. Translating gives CASSLEANYGYTF.

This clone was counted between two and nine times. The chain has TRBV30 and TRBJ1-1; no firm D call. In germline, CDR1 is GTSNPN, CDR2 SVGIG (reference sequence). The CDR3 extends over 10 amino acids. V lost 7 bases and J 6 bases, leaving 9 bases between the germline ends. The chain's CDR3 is CASRKAEAFF. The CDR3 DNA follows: TGTGCCTCCAGGAAGGCTGAAGCTTTCTTT. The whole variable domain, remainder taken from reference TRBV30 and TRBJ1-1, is SQTIHQWPATLVQPVGSPLSLECTVEGTSNPNLYWYRQAAGRGLQLLFYSVGIGQISSEVPQNLSASRPQDRQFILSSKKLLLSDSGFYLCASRKAEAFFGQGTRLTVV.

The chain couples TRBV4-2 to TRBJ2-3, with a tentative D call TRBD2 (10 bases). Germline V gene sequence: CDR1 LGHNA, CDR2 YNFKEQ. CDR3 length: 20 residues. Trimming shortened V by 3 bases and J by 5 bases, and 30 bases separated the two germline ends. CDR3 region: CASSQVPGQGSSGSLDTQYF. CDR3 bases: TGTGCCAGCAGCCAGGTGCCAGGACAGGGGTCTAGCGGGAGTCTAGATACGCAGTATTTT.

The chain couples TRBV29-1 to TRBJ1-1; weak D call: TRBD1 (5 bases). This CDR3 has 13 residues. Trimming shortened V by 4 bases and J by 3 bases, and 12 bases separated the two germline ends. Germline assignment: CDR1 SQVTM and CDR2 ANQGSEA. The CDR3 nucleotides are TGCAGCGTTGGGGCAGGGAGGGACACTGAAGCTTTCTTT. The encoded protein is CSVGAGRDTEAFF.